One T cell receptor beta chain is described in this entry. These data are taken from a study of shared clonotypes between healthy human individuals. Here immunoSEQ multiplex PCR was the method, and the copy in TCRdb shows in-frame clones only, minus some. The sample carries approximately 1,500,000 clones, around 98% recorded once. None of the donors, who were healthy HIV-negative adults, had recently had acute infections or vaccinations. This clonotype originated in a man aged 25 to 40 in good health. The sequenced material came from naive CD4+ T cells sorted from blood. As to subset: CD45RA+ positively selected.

The CDR3 reads CASSPITGYNEQFF. DNA for the CDR3: TGTGCCAGCTCACCAATTACAGGGTACAATGAGCAGTTCTTC. V and J are TRBV18 and TRBJ2-1, with D perhaps matching TRBD1 (6 bases). The V end was cut by 2 bases, the J end by 4 bases, with 9 bases between. The CDR3 covers 14 residues. CDR1 is KGHSH and CDR2 is LQKENI in the germline V gene. Together with reference TRBV18 and TRBJ2-1, the CDR3 gives the full variable domain: NAGVMQNPRHLVRRRGQEARLRCSPMKGHSHVYWYRQLPEEGLKFMVYLQKENIIDESGMPKERFSAEFPKEGPSILRIQQVVRGDSAAYFCASSPITGYNEQFFGPGTRLTVL.